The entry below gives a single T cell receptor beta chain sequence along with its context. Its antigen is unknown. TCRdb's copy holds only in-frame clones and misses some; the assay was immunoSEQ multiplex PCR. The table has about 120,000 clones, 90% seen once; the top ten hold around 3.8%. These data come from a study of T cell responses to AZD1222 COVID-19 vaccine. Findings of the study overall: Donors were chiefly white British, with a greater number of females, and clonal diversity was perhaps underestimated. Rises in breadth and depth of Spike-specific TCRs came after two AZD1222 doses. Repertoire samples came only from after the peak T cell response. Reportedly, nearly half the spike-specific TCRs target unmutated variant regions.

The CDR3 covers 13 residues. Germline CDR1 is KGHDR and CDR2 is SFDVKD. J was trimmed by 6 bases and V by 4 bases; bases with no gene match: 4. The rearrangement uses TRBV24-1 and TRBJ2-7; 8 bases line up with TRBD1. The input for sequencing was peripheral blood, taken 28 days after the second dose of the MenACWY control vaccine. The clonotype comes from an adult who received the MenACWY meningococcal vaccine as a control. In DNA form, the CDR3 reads TGTGCCACCAGTGAGGATGACAGGGGCGAGCAGTACTTC. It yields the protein CATSEDDRGEQYF.